The clone carrying this T cell receptor beta chain appeared a single time. Its specificity is not known. The repertoire was sequenced with immunoSEQ multiplex PCR; TCRdb's copy has only in-frame clones and lacks some. The top ten hold 0.55% to 0.7% of the sample, which has about 1.1 million clones, around three quarters seen once. This sample was included in a study of shared clonotypes between healthy human individuals. The study, taken as a whole, reports: Clonotype sharing among the donors was expected to vary with sequencing depth.

The V end was cut by 4 bases, the J end by 7 bases, with 20 bases between. The germline V gene has CDR1 SGHVS and CDR2 FQNEAQ. The CDR3 has 16 amino acids. Sequenced material: memory CD4+ T cells from PBMCs. Subset in this sample: CD45RA-negative fraction. This TCR came from a man aged 18 to 29 in good health. Some clones in this sample may be carry-over from other donors' samples. This chain uses TRBV7-8 with TRBJ2-4, with D perhaps matching TRBD2 (6 bases). The CDR3: CASSSPGGLKGNIQYF. The CDR3 DNA reads TGTGCCAGCAGCTCCCCCGGGGGACTTAAGGGGAACATTCAGTACTTC.